Below, 8 T cell receptor beta chains from the same sample are listed, as sequenced in a study of shared clonotypes between healthy human individuals. Method: immunoSEQ multiplex PCR; TCRdb's copy keeps in-frame clones and lacks some. The table has some 600,000 clones, 90% to 97% seen once. CD45RO-negative, CCR7-selected cells formed the naive CD8 fraction, which excluded terminally differentiated effector memory CD45RA+ cells. The sequencing input was naive CD8+ T cells sorted from blood. Source of these receptors: a woman in her 30s in good health.

V gene TRBV5-4 combines with J gene TRBJ2-7; 11 bases map to TRBD2. The CDR3 loop spans 16 amino acids. Germline V gene lookup returns CDR1 SGHNT and CDR2 YYREEE (reference sequence). Unmatched junction bases numbered 11, after V lost 2 bases and J lost 7 bases. The CDR3 loop is CASSLGTSGPPREQYF. In DNA form, the CDR3 reads TGTGCCAGCAGCTTAGGGACTAGCGGCCCCCCCCGGGAGCAGTACTTC. Combining the CDR3 with reference TRBV5-4 and TRBJ2-7 gives the whole variable domain ETGVTQSPTHLIKTRGQQVTLRCSSQSGHNTVSWYQQALGQGPQFIFQYYREEENGRGNFPPRFSGLQFPNYSSELNVNALELDDSALYLCASSLGTSGPPREQYFGPGTRLTVT.

Here the CDR3 DNA reads TGCGCCAGCAGCCAAGAACCAGGGGAAGTTACCGGGGAGCTGTTTTTT. This encodes CASSQEPGEVTGELFF. This chain connects TRBV4-1 to TRBJ2-2; D perhaps matches TRBD1 (6 bases). The germline V gene encodes CDR1 MGHRA and CDR2 YSYEKL. Between the trimmed V and J ends, which lost 0 bases and 5 bases, there was a span of 13 bases. This CDR3 has 16 amino acids.

This clone has only one observation. The chain couples TRBV10-3 to TRBJ1-5; the D gene is possibly TRBD1 (6 bases). The CDR3 loop spans 15 amino acids. Trimming removed 4 bases from V and 1 base from J, with 11 bases in between. Germline V gives CDR1 ENHRY, CDR2 SYGVKD. This CDR3 is CAISVGRGSNQPQHF. For the CDR3, the DNA is TGTGCCATCAGTGTTGGTAGGGGGAGCAATCAGCCCCAGCATTTT.

V usage is TRBV4-1 and J usage is TRBJ1-5, with unresolved D. Germline lookup yields CDR1 MGHRA and CDR2 YSYEKL. V was clipped by 0 bases and J by 0 bases, with 6 bases between them. The CDR3 extends over 15 amino acids. The CDR3 DNA is TGCGCCAGCAGCCAAGATGCTTATAGCAATCAGCCCCAGCATTTT. This translates into CASSQDAYSNQPQHF.

The chain joins TRBV5-1 to TRBJ2-1; no firm D call. The length of the CDR3 is 15 residues. Trimming cost V 0 bases and J 0 bases, with 7 bases left between them. Per the germline V gene, CDR1 is SGHRS and CDR2 is YFSETQ. The CDR3 sequence is CASSLDGSSYNEQFF. The CDR3 bases are TGCGCCAGCAGCTTGGACGGTAGCTCCTACAATGAGCAGTTCTTC. Drawing the rest from reference TRBV5-1 and TRBJ2-1, the complete variable domain is KAGVTQTPRYLIKTRGQQVTLSCSPISGHRSVSWYQQTPGQGLQFLFEYFSETQRNKGNFPGRFSGRQFSNSRSEMNVSTLELGDSALYLCASSLDGSSYNEQFFGPGTRLTVL.

The chain couples TRBV2 to TRBJ2-7; D not certain. Deletions cut 5 bases from V and 4 bases from J, with 15 bases between. Germline V lookup: CDR1 SNHLY, CDR2 FYNNEI. The CDR3 is 14 amino acids. CDR3 in amino acids: CASSPKGLGYEQYF. The CDR3 DNA is TGTGCCAGCAGTCCAAAGGGCTTGGGTTACGAGCAGTACTTC.

This clone has only one observation. This chain connects TRBV6-1 to TRBJ1-1; D is unresolved. There are 13 residues in the CDR3. The germline V gene has CDR1 MNHNS and CDR2 SASEGT. Deletions cut 2 bases from V and 4 bases from J, with 8 bases between. The CDR3 region has the DNA TGTGCCAGCAGTGAAACCTCGTTCACTGAAGCTTTCTTT. Protein: CASSETSFTEAFF.

The V call is TRBV9, the J call TRBJ1-3; D perhaps matches TRBD1 (5 bases). This CDR3 comprises 15 residues. CDR1 and CDR2 from the germline V gene are SGDLS and YYNGEE. With 3 bases removed from V and 1 base from J, the gap between germline ends came to 11 bases. The CDR3 DNA reads TGTGCCAGCAGCGGTGATGGGGGGTCTGGAAACACCATATATTTT. This gives the protein CASSGDGGSGNTIYF.